Presented here are 11 T cell receptor beta chains from one specimen sequenced in a study of OX40 agonist ivuxolimab in advanced cancers. Using immunoSEQ multiplex PCR, the repertoire was profiled, and TCRdb retains in-frame clones only, with some absent. The repertoire holds 80,000 or so clones, 87% seen once, with more than 0.3% in the top ten. The sequences come from CD4+ or CD8+ T cells sorted from blood, collected in a trial of the OX40 agonist ivuxolimab. These receptors came from an adult with an advanced solid tumor such as melanoma, head and neck, liver or kidney cancer.

This clone was detected only once. The chain combines TRBV27 with TRBJ2-1; TRBD1 matches 8 bases. The CDR3 contains 12 residues. Losses at the gene ends were 3 bases for V and 9 bases for J; bases not matched to a gene: 1. Germline values: CDR1 MNHEY, CDR2 SMNVEV (reference sequence). CDR3 protein: CASSFRGLEQFF. The DNA for the CDR3 is TGTGCCAGCAGTTTCAGGGGGCTTGAGCAGTTCTTC.

This clone was seen only a few times. This sequence joins TRBV7-3 and TRBJ1-1; the D gene is possibly TRBD1 (5 bases). In germline, CDR1 is SGHTA, CDR2 FQGTGA. The length of the CDR3 is 14 residues. The ends were cut back, 4 bases at V and 1 base at J, with 10 bases in the middle. CDR3 DNA: TGTGCCAGCAGCTCCACCGGGACGAACACTGAAGCTTTCTTT. Translating gives CASSSTGTNTEAFF.

The chain has TRBV6-5 and TRBJ1-2; D is undetermined. Deletions cut 2 bases from V and 8 bases from J, with 12 bases between. Looked up from germline, CDR1 is MNHEY and CDR2 is SVGAGI. The CDR3 sequence is 13 residues long. The CDR3 coding sequence is TGTGCCAGCAGTTACGAGGGCGATAGAGGCTACACCTTC. Its translation: CASSYEGDRGYTF.

The V call is TRBV5-1, the J call TRBJ1-1; D is ambiguous. CDR1 SGHRS and CDR2 YFSETQ come from the germline V gene. This CDR3 contains 13 residues. The V end was cut by 2 bases, the J end by 1 base, with 6 bases between. This CDR3 is CASSLIPNTEAFF. CDR3 sequence (DNA): TGCGCCAGCAGCTTAATCCCGAACACTGAAGCTTTCTTT.

The V gene is TRBV6-4, the J gene TRBJ2-6; D not resolved. Trimming took 5 bases from V and 2 from J, leaving 7 bases between them. CDR1 is MRHNA and CDR2 is SNTAGT in the germline V gene. The CDR3 length is 14 residues. CDR3 nucleotides: TGTGCCAGCAGTCGAACTCCTGGGGCCAACGTCCTGACTTTC. It specifies CASSRTPGANVLTF.

The chain joins TRBV21-1 to TRBJ2-1; the D segment call TRBD2 is taken from the table without a DNA check. TRBV21-1 is marked as a pseudogene. The CDR3 has 15 amino acids. The CDR3 bases are TGTGCCAGCAGCAGTTGTTGGTCACGGGGCAATGAGCAGTTCTTC. Translated: CASSSCWSRGNEQFF.

The chain carries TRBV11-2 and TRBJ1-3, with a tentative D call TRBD1 (5 bases). V lost 7 bases and J 0 bases, leaving 16 bases between the germline ends. The CDR3 consists of 16 residues. In germline, CDR1 is SGHAT, CDR2 FQNNGV. The CDR3 DNA reads TGTGCCAGCACGTCGGGGGGATATTACTCTGGAAACACCATATATTTT. The encoded protein is CASTSGGYYSGNTIYF.

The rearrangement links TRBV10-3 to TRBJ1-6; D is unclear. Germline values: CDR1 ENHRY, CDR2 SYGVKD. Between the trimmed V and J ends, which lost 2 bases and 9 bases, there was a span of 17 bases. The CDR3 is made up of 16 amino acids. CDR3 sequence (DNA): TGTGCCATCAGTGAGAGTTCAGGTTCGGCGGCTTCACCCCTCCACTTT. Translating it yields CAISESSGSAASPLHF.

The V call is TRBV11-2, the J call TRBJ2-1; D not certain. Per germline, CDR1 SGHAT and CDR2 FQNNGV. V was cut by 3 bases and J by 10 bases, with 10 bases left in between. The CDR3 has 12 residues. CDR3 amino acids: CASSLTGREQFF. DNA for the CDR3: TGTGCCAGCAGCTTGACCGGCAGGGAGCAGTTCTTC.

This rearrangement joins TRBV5-1 to TRBJ2-7; no clear D gene. Germline V gives CDR1 SGHRS, CDR2 YFSETQ. V dropped 1 base and J dropped 5 bases, with 7 bases sitting between them. The CDR3 consists of 12 residues. CDR3 nucleotide sequence: TGCGCCAGCAGCTTGTTCCCCCACGAGCAGTACTTC. The encoded protein is CASSLFPHEQYF.

The chain carries TRBV6-6 and TRBJ2-5; 8 bases fit TRBD2. The CDR3 spans 13 residues. The V gene's germline CDR1 is MNHNY and CDR2 SVGAGI (reference sequence). V shed 5 bases and J 5 bases; nucleotides not matched to a gene: 4. CDR3 loop: CASSGASGETQYF. The CDR3 DNA is TGTGCCAGCAGTGGAGCTAGCGGGGAGACCCAGTACTTC.